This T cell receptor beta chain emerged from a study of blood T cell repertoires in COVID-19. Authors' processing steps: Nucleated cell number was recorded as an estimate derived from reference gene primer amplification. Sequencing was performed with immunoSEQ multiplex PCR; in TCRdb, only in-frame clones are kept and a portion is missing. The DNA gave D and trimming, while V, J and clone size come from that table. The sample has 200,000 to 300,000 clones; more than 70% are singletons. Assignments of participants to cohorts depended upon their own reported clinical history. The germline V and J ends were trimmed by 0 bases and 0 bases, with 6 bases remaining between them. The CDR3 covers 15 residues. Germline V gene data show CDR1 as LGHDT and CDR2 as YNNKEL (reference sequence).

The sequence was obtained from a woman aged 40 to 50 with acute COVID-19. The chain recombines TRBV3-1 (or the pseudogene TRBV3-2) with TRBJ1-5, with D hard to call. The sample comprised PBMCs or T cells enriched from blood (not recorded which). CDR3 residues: CASSQDLYSNQPQHF. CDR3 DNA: TGTGCCAGCAGCCAAGATCTTTATAGCAATCAGCCCCAGCATTTT.